This T cell receptor (beta chain) was captured in a study of blood T cell repertoires in COVID-19. Study details: COVID-19 samples, acute and convalescent, were from the United States, Italy and Spain. T cells, B-cell-depleted T cells, or PBMCs provided the cDNA or gDNA that served as material.

The table lists this clone with a few counts. CDR3 length: 15 amino acids. Deletions cut 0 bases from V and 1 base from J, with 7 bases between. Germline assignment: CDR1 LGHNA and CDR2 YSLEER. Under the authors' procedure: Using reference gene primer amplification, nucleated cell counts were estimated. Libraries were prepared by immunoSEQ multiplex PCR; TCRdb keeps only in-frame clonotypes and omits some of them. V, J and clone size derive from that table, while D and trimming were established from the DNA sequence. The sample shows fewer than 250,000 clones, about 81% of them seen only once. Seattle's cohort entered during active infection and was followed longitudinally.

The chain recombines TRBV4-3 with TRBJ1-5; possible D gene TRBD1, 6 bases. Sequencing was done on a sample of peripheral blood. This sequence originates from a woman aged 55-70 years with COVID-19, enrolled during active disease. This CDR3 is CASSQDRGSNQPQHF. CDR3 coding DNA: TGCGCCAGCAGCCAAGACAGGGGAAGCAATCAGCCCCAGCATTTT.